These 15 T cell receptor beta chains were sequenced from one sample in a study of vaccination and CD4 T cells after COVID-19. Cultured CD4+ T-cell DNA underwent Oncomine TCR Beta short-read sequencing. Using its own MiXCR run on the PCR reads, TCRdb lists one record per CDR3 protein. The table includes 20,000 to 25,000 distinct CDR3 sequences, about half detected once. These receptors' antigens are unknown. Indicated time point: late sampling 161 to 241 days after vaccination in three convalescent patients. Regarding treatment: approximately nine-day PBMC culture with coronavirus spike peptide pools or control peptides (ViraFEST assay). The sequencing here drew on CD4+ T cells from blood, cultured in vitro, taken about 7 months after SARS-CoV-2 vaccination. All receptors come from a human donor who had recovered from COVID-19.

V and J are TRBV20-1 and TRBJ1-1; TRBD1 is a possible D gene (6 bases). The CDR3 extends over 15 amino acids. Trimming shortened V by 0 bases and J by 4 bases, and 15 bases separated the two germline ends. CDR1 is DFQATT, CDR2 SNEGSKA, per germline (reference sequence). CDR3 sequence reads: CSARDLGGAGTEAFF. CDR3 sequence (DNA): TGCAGTGCTAGAGATCTGGGGGGCGCTGGCACTGAAGCTTTCTTT.

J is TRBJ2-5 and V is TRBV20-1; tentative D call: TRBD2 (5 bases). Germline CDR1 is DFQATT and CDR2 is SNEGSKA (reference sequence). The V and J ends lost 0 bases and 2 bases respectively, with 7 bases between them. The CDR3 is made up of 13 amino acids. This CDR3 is CSARDWRQETQYF. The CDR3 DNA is TGCAGTGCTAGAGATTGGAGGCAAGAGACCCAGTACTTC.

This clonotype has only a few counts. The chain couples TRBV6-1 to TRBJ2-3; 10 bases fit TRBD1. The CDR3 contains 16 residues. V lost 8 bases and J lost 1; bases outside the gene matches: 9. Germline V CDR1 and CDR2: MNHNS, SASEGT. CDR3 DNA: TGTGCCAGCGTAGACCTCGGGACAGGGGGCACAGATACGCAGTATTTT. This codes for CASVDLGTGGTDTQYF.

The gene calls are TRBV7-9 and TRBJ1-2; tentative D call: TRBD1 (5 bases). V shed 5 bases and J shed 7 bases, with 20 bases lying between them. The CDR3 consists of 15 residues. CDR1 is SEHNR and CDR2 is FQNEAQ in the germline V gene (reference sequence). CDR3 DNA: TGTGCCAGCAGCCCACGGGACGCACGAACCATTGGCTACACCTTC. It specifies CASSPRDARTIGYTF.

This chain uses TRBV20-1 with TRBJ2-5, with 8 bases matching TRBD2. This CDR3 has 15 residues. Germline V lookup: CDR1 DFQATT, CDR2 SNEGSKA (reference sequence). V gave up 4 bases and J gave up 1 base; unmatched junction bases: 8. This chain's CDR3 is CSATTGLGLQETQYF. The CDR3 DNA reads TGCAGTGCTACCACGGGACTAGGGCTCCAAGAGACCCAGTACTTC.

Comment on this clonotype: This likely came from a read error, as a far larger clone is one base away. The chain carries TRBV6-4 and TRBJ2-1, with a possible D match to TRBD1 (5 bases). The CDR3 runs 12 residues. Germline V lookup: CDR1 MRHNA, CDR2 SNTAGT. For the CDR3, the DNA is TGTGTCAGCCATACTCAGGGTCTCGAGCAGTTCTTC. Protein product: CVSHTQGLEQFF.

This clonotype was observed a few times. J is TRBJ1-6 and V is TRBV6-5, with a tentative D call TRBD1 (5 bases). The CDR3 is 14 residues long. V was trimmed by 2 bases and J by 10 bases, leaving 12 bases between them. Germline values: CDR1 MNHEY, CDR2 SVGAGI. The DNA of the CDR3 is TGTGCCAGCAGTTACGGAGGGGATCACTCACCCCTCCACTTT. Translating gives CASSYGGDHSPLHF.

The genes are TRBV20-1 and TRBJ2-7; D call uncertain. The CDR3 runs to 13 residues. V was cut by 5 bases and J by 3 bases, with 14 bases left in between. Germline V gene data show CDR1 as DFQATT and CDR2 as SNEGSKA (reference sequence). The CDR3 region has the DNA TGCAGTGCTCGAAGAGGTGCCTACTACGAGCAGTACTTC. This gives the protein CSARRGAYYEQYF.

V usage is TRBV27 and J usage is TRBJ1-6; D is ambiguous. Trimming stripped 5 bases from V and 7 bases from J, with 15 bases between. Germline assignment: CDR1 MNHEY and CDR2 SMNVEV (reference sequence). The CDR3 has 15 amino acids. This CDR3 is CASSPGRVGNSPLHF. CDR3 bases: TGTGCCAGCAGTCCGGGAAGGGTGGGGAATTCACCCCTCCACTTT.

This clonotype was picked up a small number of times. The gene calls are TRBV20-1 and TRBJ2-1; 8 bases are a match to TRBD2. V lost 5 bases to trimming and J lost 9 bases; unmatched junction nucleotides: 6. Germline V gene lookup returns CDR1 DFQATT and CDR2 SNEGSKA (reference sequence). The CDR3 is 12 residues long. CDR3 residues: CSAPRRGGEQFF. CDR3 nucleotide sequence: TGCAGTGCTCCAAGACGGGGGGGTGAGCAGTTCTTC.

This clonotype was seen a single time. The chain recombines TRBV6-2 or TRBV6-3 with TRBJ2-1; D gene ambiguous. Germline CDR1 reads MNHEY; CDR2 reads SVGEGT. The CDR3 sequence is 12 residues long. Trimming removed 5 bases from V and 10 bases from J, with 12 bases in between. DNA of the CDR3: TGTGCCAGCAGTCCCCGTGCGGTAGAGCAGTTCTTC. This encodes CASSPRAVEQFF.

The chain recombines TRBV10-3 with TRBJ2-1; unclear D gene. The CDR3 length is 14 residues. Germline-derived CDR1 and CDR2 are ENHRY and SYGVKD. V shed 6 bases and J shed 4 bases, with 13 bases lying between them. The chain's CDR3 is CAIRDGERYNEQFF. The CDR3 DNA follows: TGTGCCATCAGGGACGGAGAAAGATACAATGAGCAGTTCTTC.

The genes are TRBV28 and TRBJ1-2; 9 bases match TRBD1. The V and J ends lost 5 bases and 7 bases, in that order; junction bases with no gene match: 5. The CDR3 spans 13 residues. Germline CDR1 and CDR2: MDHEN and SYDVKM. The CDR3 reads CASSPGQGSGYTF. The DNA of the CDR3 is TGTGCCAGCAGTCCCGGACAGGGGAGTGGCTACACCTTC.

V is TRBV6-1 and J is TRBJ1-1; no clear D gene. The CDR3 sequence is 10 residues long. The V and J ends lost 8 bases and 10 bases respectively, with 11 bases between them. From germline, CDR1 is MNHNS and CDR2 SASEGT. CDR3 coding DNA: TGTGCCAGCGCTGTTTATAGAGCTTTCTTT. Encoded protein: CASAVYRAFF.

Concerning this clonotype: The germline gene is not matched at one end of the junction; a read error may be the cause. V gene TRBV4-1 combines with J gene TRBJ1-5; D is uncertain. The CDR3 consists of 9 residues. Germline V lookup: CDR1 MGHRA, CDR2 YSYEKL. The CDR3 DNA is TGCGCCAGCACTCAGCCCCAGCATTTT. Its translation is CASTQPQHF.